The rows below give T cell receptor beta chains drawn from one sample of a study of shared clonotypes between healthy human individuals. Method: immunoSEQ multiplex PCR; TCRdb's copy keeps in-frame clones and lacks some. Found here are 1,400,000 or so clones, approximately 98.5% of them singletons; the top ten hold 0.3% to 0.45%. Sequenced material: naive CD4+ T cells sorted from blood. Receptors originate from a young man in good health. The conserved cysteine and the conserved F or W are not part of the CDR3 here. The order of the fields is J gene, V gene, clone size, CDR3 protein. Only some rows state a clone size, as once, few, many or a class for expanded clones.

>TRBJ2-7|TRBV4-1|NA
ASSQARGRTNEQY
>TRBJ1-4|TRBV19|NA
ASSIRQGPGTEKLF
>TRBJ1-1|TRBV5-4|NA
ASSLGITANTEAF
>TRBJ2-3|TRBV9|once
ASAYAGGTTDTQY
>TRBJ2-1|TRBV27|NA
ASSLWDRGRNEQF
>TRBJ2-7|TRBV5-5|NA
ASSLAWGDYEQY
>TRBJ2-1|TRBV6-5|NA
ASFSLGQGYNEQF
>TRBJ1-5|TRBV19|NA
ASSLTGGPNQPQH
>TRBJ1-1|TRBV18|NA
ASSSDRGRTEAF
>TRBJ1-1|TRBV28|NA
ASHTGNTEAF
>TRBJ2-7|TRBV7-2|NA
ASSSQGTPTYEQY
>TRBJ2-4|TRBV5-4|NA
ASSLGRRGLPERIQY
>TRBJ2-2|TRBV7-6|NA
ASSLARGWTGELF
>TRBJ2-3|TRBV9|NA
ASSVSTGTSTDTQY
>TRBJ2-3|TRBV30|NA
AWSVLVAGSTDTQY
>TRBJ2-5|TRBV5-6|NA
ASSLRETQY
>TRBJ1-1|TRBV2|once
ASTPDRVSDTEAF
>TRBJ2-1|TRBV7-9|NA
ASSLGLAINEQF
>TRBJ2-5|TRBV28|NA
ASQAGTPYAQY
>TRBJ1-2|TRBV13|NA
ASSWGQAYGYT
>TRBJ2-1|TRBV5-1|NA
ASSRDTNEQF
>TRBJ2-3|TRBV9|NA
ASSVGGTNTDTQY
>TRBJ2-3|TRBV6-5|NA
ASSYLQRGTDTQY
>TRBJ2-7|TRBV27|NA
ASSFSSLYEQY
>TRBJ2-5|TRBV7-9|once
ASSLGVVLEGETQY
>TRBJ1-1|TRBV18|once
ASSPPISDTEAF
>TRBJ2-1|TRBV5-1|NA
ASSLGLAGGPL